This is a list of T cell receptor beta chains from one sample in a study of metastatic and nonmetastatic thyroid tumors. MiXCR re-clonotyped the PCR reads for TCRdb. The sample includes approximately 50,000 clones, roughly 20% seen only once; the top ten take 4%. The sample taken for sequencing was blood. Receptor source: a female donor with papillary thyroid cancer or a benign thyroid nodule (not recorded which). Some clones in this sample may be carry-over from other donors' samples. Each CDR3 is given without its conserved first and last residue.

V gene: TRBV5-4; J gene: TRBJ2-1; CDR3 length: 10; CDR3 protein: ASSLAGQEQF
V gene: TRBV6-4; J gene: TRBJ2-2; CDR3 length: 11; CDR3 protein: ASSDSDTGELF
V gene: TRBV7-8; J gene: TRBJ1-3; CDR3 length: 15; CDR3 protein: ASSLGRSQFSGNTIY
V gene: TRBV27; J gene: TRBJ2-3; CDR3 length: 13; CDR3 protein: ASSLMGGGADTQY
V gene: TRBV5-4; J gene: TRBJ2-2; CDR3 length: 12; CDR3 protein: ASSLVQGTGELF
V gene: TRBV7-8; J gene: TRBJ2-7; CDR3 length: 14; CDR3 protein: AGSLVGTGPIYEQY
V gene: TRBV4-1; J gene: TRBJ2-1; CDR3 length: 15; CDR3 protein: ASSQDPGQCSSNEQF
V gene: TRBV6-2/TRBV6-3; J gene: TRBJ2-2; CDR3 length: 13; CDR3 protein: ASSYLLAWTGELF
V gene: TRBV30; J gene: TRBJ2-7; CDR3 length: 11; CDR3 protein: AWSVRGNYEQY
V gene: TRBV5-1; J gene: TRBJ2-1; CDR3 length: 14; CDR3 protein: ASSLPTSGAYNEQF
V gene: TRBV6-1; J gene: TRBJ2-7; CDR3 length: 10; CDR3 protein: ASSPREDDQY
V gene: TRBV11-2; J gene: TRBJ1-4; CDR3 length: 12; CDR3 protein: ASSPQGSSEKLF
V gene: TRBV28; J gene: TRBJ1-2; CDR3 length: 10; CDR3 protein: ATMRSNYGYT
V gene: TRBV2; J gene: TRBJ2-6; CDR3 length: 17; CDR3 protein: ASSESSTGITSGANVLT
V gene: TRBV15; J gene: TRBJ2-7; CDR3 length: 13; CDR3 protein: ATSSNNRGSYEQY
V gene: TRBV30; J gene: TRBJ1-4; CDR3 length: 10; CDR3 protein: AGGAKGEKLF
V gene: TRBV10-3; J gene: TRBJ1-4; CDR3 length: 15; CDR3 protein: AISETGQGPTNEKLF
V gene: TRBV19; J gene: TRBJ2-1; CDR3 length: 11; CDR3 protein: ASKTMSKNEQF
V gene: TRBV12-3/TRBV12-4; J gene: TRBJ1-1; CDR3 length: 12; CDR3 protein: ASTLRQVETEAF
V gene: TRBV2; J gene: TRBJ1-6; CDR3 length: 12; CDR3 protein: ARPGTDNYSPLH
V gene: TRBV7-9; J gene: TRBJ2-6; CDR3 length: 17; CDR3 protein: ASSRTGTGGLIGANVLT
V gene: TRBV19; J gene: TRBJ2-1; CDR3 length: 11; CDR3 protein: ASAVAGGFEQF
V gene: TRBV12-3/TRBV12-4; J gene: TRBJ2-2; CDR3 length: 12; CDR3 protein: ASRRKQGTGELF
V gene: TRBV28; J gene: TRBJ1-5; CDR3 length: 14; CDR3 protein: ASSLSGLYSNQPEY
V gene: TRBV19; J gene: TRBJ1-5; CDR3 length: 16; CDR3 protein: ASSEPGTVTYSNQPQH
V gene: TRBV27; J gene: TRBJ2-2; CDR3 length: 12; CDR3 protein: ASSLYVEGAELF
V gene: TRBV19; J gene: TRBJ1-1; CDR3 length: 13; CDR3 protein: ASSLSGTLGTEAF
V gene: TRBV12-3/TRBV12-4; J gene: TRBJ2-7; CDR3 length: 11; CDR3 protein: ASSLPGVYEQY
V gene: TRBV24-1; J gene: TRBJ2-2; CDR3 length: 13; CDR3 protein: ATSKEGGNTGELF
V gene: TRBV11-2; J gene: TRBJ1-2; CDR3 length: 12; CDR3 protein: ASSLGARHYGYT
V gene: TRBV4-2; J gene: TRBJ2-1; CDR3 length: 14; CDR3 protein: ASSHLELAGHNEQF
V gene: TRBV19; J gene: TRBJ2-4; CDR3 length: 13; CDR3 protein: ASSMRTVAKNIQY
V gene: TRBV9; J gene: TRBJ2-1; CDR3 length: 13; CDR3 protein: ASSARDAAYNEQF
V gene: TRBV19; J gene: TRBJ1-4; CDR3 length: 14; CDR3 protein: ASTRTGASTNEKLF